Presented here are 28 T cell receptor beta chains from one specimen sequenced in a study of shared clonotypes between healthy human individuals. Some clones are missing from TCRdb's copy, which holds only in-frame ones; the method was immunoSEQ multiplex PCR. The sample includes over 300,000 clones, 87% seen only once; the top ten take 16%. Sequencing was carried out using memory CD8+ T cells sorted from blood. Subset here: CD45RO+ cells pooled with CCR7-negative TemRA cells. These receptors came from a man between 18 and 35 years old in good health.

CDR3: CASSPTDREGIYEQYF. CDR3 DNA sequence: TGTGCCAGCAGCCCTACTGACAGAGAGGGGATCTACGAGCAGTACTTC. The V call is TRBV7-9, the J call TRBJ2-7, with D possibly being TRBD1 or TRBD2 (5 bases each). Trimming removed 5 bases at V and 3 bases at J, with 20 bases between. CDR1 SEHNR and CDR2 FQNEAQ come from the germline V gene (reference sequence). The CDR3 sequence is 16 residues long.

This chain uses TRBV13 with TRBJ2-7; unclear D gene. Trimming stripped 5 bases from V and 2 bases from J, with 10 bases between. CDR1 is PRHDT and CDR2 is FYEKMQ in the germline V gene (reference sequence). The CDR3 covers 13 residues. The CDR3 nucleotides are TGTGCCAGCAGCGTGCCAGGTACCTACGAGCAGTACTTC. This codes for CASSVPGTYEQYF.

As for this clone: Other DNA sequences within the sample encode an identical CDR3. The chain joins TRBV9 to TRBJ2-7; D is unclear. V lost 0 bases to trimming and J lost 2 bases, with 6 bases between them. The CDR3 totals 13 residues. The V gene's germline CDR1 is SGDLS and CDR2 YYNGEE. CDR3 amino acids: CASSVGATYEQYF. The CDR3 DNA reads as TGTGCCAGCAGCGTAGGCGCTACCTACGAGCAGTACTTC.

The chain is built from TRBV9 and TRBJ1-6, with D hard to call. This CDR3 is built from 14 residues. Germline V CDR1 and CDR2: SGDLS, YYNGEE. Trimming shortened V by 4 bases and J by 7 bases, and 12 bases separated the two germline ends. The CDR3 protein is CASSFLTENSPLHF. DNA of the CDR3: TGTGCCAGCAGCTTTTTAACAGAAAATTCACCCCTCCACTTT.

The genes are TRBV11-3 and TRBJ2-2; 8 positions match TRBD2. This CDR3 region has 17 residues. V shed 1 base and J 4 bases; nucleotides not matched to a gene: 8. In germline, CDR1 is SGHNT, CDR2 YENEEA. CDR3 bases: TGTGCCAGCAGCTTAGCTCCGGGACTAGACCTCACCGGGGAGCTGTTTTTT. This gives the protein CASSLAPGLDLTGELFF.

The genes are TRBV7-9 and TRBJ2-1; 8 nucleotides align to TRBD1. V shed 5 bases, J shed 4 bases, and the junction held 10 bases outside the gene matches. Germline V gene data show CDR1 as SEHNR and CDR2 as FQNEAQ (reference sequence). The CDR3 has 16 amino acids. CDR3 loop: CASSAPRDRYYNEQFF. The CDR3 DNA reads TGTGCCAGCAGCGCCCCCCGGGACAGGTATTACAATGAGCAGTTCTTC.

This clone came up a few times. The chain couples TRBV5-5 to TRBJ2-3, with 8 nucleotides matching TRBD2. In germline, CDR1 is SGHKS, CDR2 YYEKEE (reference sequence). CDR3 length: 13 amino acids. V trimming: 3 bases; J trimming: 6 bases; junction bases outside the gene matches: 3. CDR3 residues: CASSWGLGDTQYF. In nucleotides, the CDR3 is TGTGCCAGCAGCTGGGGACTAGGGGATACGCAGTATTTT. The full variable domain, completed using reference TRBV5-5 and TRBJ2-3, is DAGVTQSPTHLIKTRGQQVTLRCSPISGHKSVSWYQQVLGQGPQFIFQYYEKEERGRGNFPDRFSARQFPNYSSELNVNALLLGDSALYLCASSWGLGDTQYFGPGTRLTVL.

The V gene is TRBV9, the J gene TRBJ1-4; TRBD1 aligns across 10 bases. The CDR3 runs 15 residues. The V segment lost 3 bases and the J segment 5 bases; nucleotides outside the gene matches: 4. Germline V gives CDR1 SGDLS, CDR2 YYNGEE. DNA of the CDR3: TGTGCCAGCAGCGAGACAGGGGGCGAAAATGAAAAACTGTTTTTT. Encoded protein: CASSETGGENEKLFF. Together with reference TRBV9 and TRBJ1-4, the CDR3 gives the full variable domain: DSGVTQTPKHLITATGQRVTLRCSPRSGDLSVYWYQQSLDQGLQFLIQYYNGEERAKGNILERFSAQQFPDLHSELNLSSLELGDSALYFCASSETGGENEKLFFGSGTQLSVL.

The chain is built from TRBV5-6 and TRBJ2-6, with D possibly TRBD2 on 5 matching bases. CDR1 is SGHDT, CDR2 YYEEEE, per germline. The CDR3 length is 15 residues. V gave up 4 bases and J gave up 4 bases, with 12 bases separating them. CDR3 in DNA: TGTGCCAGCAGCATCGTACCGGGAGGGGCCAACGTCCTGACTTTC. It specifies CASSIVPGGANVLTF.

The gene calls are TRBV7-9 and TRBJ2-7; 9 bases are shared with TRBD1. Germline V CDR1 and CDR2: SEHNR, FQNEAQ (reference sequence). With 5 bases clipped from V and 5 bases from J, the junction kept 7 bases outside the gene matches. The CDR3 runs 14 residues. CDR3 region: CASSPTGGGDEQYF. CDR3 nucleotide sequence: TGTGCCAGCAGCCCGACAGGGGGAGGGGACGAGCAGTACTTC.

The chain joins TRBV7-2 to TRBJ2-1, with D unclear. V was clipped by 4 bases and J by 2 bases, with 3 bases between them. Germline values: CDR1 SGHTA, CDR2 FQGNSA. This CDR3 is 12 amino acids long. The CDR3 sequence is CASSSTYNEQFF. The CDR3 nucleotides read TGTGCCAGCAGCTCCACCTACAATGAGCAGTTCTTC.

This chain joins TRBV28 and TRBJ2-1; a weak D match, TRBD2 (5 bases). The V and J ends lost 3 bases and 2 bases respectively, with 14 bases between them. The CDR3 covers 16 residues. From germline, CDR1 is MDHEN and CDR2 SYDVKM. The CDR3: CASSFSDGEPYNEQFF. The CDR3 nucleotides read TGTGCCAGCAGTTTTTCTGACGGGGAACCCTACAATGAGCAGTTCTTC.

The chain carries TRBV5-6 and TRBJ2-7; D may be TRBD2 (6 bases). Germline CDR1 and CDR2: SGHDT and YYEEEE. Trimming left V 4 bases short and J 2 bases short, with 16 bases between. This CDR3 has 15 amino acids. The CDR3 region has the DNA TGTGCCAGCAGCCCCGACGGCGGGAAGCCCTACGAGCAGTACTTC. It is translated as CASSPDGGKPYEQYF.

The chain uses TRBV6-1 and TRBJ2-7; the D gene is possibly TRBD2 (6 bases). CDR3 length: 15 residues. V lost 2 bases to trimming and J lost 3 bases, with 14 bases between them. In germline, CDR1 is MNHNS, CDR2 SASEGT. Here the CDR3 reads CASSENASEDYEQYF. The CDR3 DNA reads as TGTGCCAGCAGTGAAAACGCTAGCGAAGACTACGAGCAGTACTTC.

This chain joins TRBV4-3 and TRBJ2-1; 7 bases map to TRBD2. The CDR3 covers 17 residues. Germline CDR1 is LGHNA and CDR2 is YSLEER. Trimming removed 0 bases from V and 3 bases from J; junction bases left unmatched: 8. The CDR3 DNA follows: TGCGCCAGCAGCCAAGATCGGGCTAGCGGCTACTACAATGAGCAGTTCTTC. As protein: CASSQDRASGYYNEQFF.

The chain couples TRBV5-4 to TRBJ2-1; D is perhaps TRBD1 (5 bases). Germline V gives CDR1 SGHNT, CDR2 YYREEE (reference sequence). This CDR3 region has 15 residues. V lost 4 bases to trimming and J lost 1 base, with 12 bases between them. CDR3 DNA: TGTGCCAGCAGCATTCAGGGTGCTTCCTACAATGAGCAGTTCTTC. Protein product: CASSIQGASYNEQFF.

The gene calls are TRBV7-9 and TRBJ2-7, with D uncertain. There are 12 residues in the CDR3. Germline CDR1 reads SEHNR; CDR2 reads FQNEAQ (reference sequence). Trimming left V 5 bases short and J 7 bases short, with 12 bases between. CDR3 bases: TGTGCCAGCAGCGTCAACTGGGATGAGCAGTACTTC. This translates into CASSVNWDEQYF.

This chain joins TRBV5-1 and TRBJ1-4, with D possibly being TRBD1 (6 bases). V was cut by 0 bases and J by 8 bases, with 17 bases left in between. Looked up from germline, CDR1 is SGHRS and CDR2 is YFSETQ. The CDR3 loop spans 16 amino acids. The CDR3 protein is CASSLGMDSPGEKLFF. CDR3 bases: TGCGCCAGCAGCTTGGGGATGGACAGTCCAGGGGAAAAACTGTTTTTT.

To note about this clone: This same CDR3 is encoded by further DNA sequences in the sample. The V call is TRBV9, the J call TRBJ2-5, with 11 nucleotides matching TRBD2. Germline CDR1 and CDR2: SGDLS and YYNGEE. This CDR3 has 15 residues. Germline trimming cut 4 bases from V and 4 bases from J; bases unmatched to any gene: 6. CDR3 amino acids: CASSPSLAGGETQYF. For the CDR3, the DNA is TGTGCCAGCAGCCCAAGTCTAGCGGGGGGAGAGACCCAGTACTTC.

J is TRBJ2-3 and V is TRBV10-1, with 7 nucleotides matching TRBD2. Germline V CDR1 and CDR2: WNHNN, SYGVQD (reference sequence). The CDR3 runs 15 residues. V was pared by 4 bases and J by 2 bases, with 6 bases of the junction left unmatched. Here the CDR3 reads CASSVYSGFTDTQYF. DNA for the CDR3: TGCGCCAGCAGTGTGTATAGCGGGTTCACAGATACGCAGTATTTT.

This clone appeared a single time. This chain connects TRBV6-1 to TRBJ2-3, with D maybe TRBD2 (5 bases). Germline V lookup: CDR1 MNHNS, CDR2 SASEGT. The CDR3 is 13 amino acids. V lost 8 bases to trimming and J lost 2 bases, with 11 bases between them. As DNA, the CDR3 is TGTGCCAGCTTACTAGAACCCACAGATACGCAGTATTTT. Encoded protein: CASLLEPTDTQYF.

Turning to this clone: Other DNA sequences in the same sample also yield this CDR3. The chain joins TRBV9 to TRBJ2-7; D ambiguous. There are 14 residues in the CDR3. Trimming shortened V by 0 bases and J by 3 bases, and 10 bases separated the two germline ends. Germline values: CDR1 SGDLS, CDR2 YYNGEE. Here the CDR3 reads CASSVGGSSYEQYF. The CDR3 nucleotides are TGTGCCAGCAGCGTAGGGGGTTCCAGCTACGAGCAGTACTTC.

The chain combines TRBV12-5 with TRBJ2-1, with a weak D call TRBD2 (6 bases). The ends were cut back, 7 bases at V and 4 bases at J, with 17 bases in the middle. Germline CDR1 reads LGHNT; CDR2 reads FRNRAP. This CDR3 region has 15 residues. The CDR3 sequence is CASVEPGLGYNEQFF. The DNA for the CDR3 is TGTGCTAGTGTCGAACCGGGACTGGGTTACAATGAGCAGTTCTTC.

CDR3 in DNA: TGTGCCAGCGATGCCGGGCTTATAGAAGCTTTCTTT. It yields the protein CASDAGLIEAFF. V usage is TRBV6-1 and J usage is TRBJ1-1; D ambiguous. Looked up from germline, CDR1 is MNHNS and CDR2 is SASEGT. V was trimmed by 8 bases and J by 8 bases, leaving 15 bases between them. CDR3 length: 12 residues.

This clone was counted once. This rearrangement joins TRBV20-1 to TRBJ1-2; D remains ambiguous. The germline CDR1 and CDR2 sequences are DFQATT and SNEGSKA (reference sequence). The CDR3 sequence is 11 residues long. V was clipped by 4 bases and J by 13 bases, with 16 bases between them. The CDR3 DNA reads as TGCAGTGCTAAGAACGGAGATCTAGGCACCTTC. It yields the protein CSAKNGDLGTF.

The chain is built from TRBV27 and TRBJ2-7; 9 nucleotides align to TRBD1. The CDR3 length is 15 residues. V shed 2 bases, J shed 3 bases, and the junction held 5 bases outside the gene matches. CDR1 and CDR2 (germline): MNHEY, SMNVEV (reference sequence). CDR3 residues: CASSLSGQGFYEQYF. In DNA form, the CDR3 reads TGTGCCAGCAGTTTAAGCGGACAGGGGTTCTACGAGCAGTACTTC.

The rearrangement joins TRBV4-1 to TRBJ1-5; D might be TRBD1 (5 bases). The V gene's germline CDR1 is MGHRA and CDR2 YSYEKL. This CDR3 spans 13 amino acids. Between the trimmed V and J ends, which lost 1 base and 6 bases, there was a span of 7 bases. CDR3 in amino acids: CASSQVQGQPQHF. For the CDR3, the DNA is TGCGCCAGCAGCCAAGTTCAGGGTCAGCCCCAGCATTTT.

The V and J genes are TRBV19 and TRBJ2-7, with 8 bases lining up with TRBD1. The CDR3 spans 14 residues. Germline loops: CDR1 LNHDA, CDR2 SQIVND (reference sequence). The ends lost 6 bases at V and 7 bases at J; junction bases unmatched: 11. DNA for the CDR3: TGTGCCAGTAGCCCGACAGGGGCCACTTGGGAGCAGTACTTC. This codes for CASSPTGATWEQYF. The complete variable domain, with remaining parts taken from reference TRBV19 and TRBJ2-7, reads DGGITQSPKYLFRKEGQNVTLSCEQNLNHDAMYWYRQDPGQGLRLIYYSQIVNDFQKGDIAEGYSVSREKKESFPLTVTSAQKNPTAFYLCASSPTGATWEQYFGPGTRLTVT.